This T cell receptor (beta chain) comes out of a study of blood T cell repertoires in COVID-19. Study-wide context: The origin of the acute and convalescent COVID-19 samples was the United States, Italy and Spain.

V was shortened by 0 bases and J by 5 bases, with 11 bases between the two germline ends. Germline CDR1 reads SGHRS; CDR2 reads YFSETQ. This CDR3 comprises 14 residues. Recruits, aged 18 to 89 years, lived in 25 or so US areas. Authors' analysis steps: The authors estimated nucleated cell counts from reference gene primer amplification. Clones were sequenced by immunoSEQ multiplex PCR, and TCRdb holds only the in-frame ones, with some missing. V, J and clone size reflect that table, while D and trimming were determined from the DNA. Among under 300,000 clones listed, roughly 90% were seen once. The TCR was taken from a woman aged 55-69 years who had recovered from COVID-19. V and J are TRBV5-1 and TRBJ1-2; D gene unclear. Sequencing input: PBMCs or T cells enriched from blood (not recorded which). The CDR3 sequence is CASSLAQSVYGYTF. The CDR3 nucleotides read TGCGCCAGCAGCTTGGCACAGTCTGTATATGGCTACACCTTC.